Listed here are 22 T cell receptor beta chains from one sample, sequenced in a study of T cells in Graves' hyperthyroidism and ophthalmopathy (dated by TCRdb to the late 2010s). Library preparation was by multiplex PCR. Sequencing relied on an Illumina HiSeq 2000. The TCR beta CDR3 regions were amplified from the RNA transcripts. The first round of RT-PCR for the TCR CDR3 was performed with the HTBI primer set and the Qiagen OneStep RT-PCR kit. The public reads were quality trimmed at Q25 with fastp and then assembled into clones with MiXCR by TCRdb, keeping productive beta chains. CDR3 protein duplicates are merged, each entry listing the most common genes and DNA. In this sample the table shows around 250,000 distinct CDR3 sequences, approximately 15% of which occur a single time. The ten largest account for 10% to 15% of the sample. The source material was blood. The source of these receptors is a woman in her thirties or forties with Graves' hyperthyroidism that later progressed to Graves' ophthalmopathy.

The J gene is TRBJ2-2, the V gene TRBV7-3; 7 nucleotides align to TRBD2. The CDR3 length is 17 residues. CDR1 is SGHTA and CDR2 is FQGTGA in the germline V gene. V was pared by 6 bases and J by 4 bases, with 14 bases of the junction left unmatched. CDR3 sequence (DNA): TGTGCCAGCAGTCCCGGGGGAGGGGCCCATATCACCGGGGAGCTGTTTTTT. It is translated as CASSPGGGAHITGELFF.

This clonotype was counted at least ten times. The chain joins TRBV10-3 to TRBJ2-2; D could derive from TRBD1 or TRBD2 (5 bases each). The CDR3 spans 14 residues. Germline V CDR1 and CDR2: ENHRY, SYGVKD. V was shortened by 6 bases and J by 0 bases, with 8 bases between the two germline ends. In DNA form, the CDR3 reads TGTGCCATCAGCCCGGGGCCGAACACCGGGGAGCTGTTTTTT. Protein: CAISPGPNTGELFF.

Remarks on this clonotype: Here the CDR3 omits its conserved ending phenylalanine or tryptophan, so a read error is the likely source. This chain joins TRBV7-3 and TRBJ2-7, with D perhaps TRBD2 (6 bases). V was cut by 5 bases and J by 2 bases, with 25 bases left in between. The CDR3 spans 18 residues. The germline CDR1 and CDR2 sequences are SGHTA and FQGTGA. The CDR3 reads CASSPGVMVAALPYEQYL. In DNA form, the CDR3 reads TGTGCCAGCAGCCCGGGGGTAATGGTAGCGGCTCTTCCCTACGAGCAGTACCTC.

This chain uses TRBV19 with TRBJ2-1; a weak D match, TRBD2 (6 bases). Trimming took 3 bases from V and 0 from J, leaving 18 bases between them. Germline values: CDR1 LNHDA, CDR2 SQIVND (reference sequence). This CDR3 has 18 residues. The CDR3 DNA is TGTGCCAGTAGTATGAGTAGGGAGGACGGAAACTCCTACAATGAGCAGTTCTTC. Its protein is CASSMSREDGNSYNEQFF.

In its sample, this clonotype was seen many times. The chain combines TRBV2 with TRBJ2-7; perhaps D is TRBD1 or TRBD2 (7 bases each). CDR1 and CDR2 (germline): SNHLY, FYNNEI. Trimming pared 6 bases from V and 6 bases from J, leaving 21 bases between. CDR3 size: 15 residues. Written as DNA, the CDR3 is TGTGCCAGCAGGAGGGACAGTACTAGCGTCGGCGAGCAGTACTTC. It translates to CASRRDSTSVGEQYF.

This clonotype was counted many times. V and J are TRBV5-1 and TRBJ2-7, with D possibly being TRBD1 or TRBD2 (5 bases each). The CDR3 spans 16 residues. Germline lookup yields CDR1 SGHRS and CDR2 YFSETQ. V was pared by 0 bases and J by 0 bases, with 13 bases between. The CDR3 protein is CASSLGQTGGSYEQYF. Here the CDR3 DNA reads TGCGCCAGCAGCTTGGGACAGACTGGGGGCTCCTACGAGCAGTACTTC.

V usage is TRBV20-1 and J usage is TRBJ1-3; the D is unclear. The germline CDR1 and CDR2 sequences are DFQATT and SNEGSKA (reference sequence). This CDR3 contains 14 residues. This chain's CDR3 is CISRTWARGNTIYF. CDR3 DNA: TGCATCAGCCGAACCTGGGCCCGAGGAAACACCATATATTTT.

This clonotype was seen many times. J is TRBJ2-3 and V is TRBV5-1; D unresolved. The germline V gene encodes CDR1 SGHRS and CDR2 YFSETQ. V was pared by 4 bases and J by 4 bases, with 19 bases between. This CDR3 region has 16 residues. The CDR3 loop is CASSPRVSYPADTQYF. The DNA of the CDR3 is TGCGCCAGCAGCCCCCGGGTCTCCTATCCCGCAGATACGCAGTATTTT.

The CDR3 DNA sequence: TGTGCCAGCAGCTTGGATAGACTAGCCAAAAACATTCAGTACTTC. This translates into CASSLDRLAKNIQYF. This chain connects TRBV5-4 to TRBJ2-4; D not resolved. V was trimmed by 0 bases and J by 0 bases, leaving 7 bases between them. Germline V gene data show CDR1 as SGHNT and CDR2 as YYREEE (reference sequence). The CDR3 has 15 residues.

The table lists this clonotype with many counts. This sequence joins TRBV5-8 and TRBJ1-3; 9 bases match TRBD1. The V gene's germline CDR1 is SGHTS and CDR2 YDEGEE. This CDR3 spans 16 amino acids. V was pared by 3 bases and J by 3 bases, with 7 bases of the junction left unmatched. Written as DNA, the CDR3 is TGTGCCAGCAGCTGGGGGACAGGGCCCTATGGAAACACCATATATTTT. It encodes CASSWGTGPYGNTIYF.

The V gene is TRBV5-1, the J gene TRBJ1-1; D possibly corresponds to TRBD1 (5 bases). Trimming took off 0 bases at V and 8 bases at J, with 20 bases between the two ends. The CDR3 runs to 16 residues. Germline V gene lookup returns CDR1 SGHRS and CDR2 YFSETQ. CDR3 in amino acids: CASSLGSLGVGREAFF. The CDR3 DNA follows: TGCGCCAGCAGCTTGGGCAGCCTAGGGGTTGGGCGAGAAGCTTTCTTT. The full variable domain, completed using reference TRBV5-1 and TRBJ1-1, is KAGVTQTPRYLIKTRGQQVTLSCSPISGHRSVSWYQQTPGQGLQFLFEYFSETQRNKGNFPGRFSGRQFSNSRSEMNVSTLELGDSALYLCASSLGSLGVGREAFFGQGTRLTVV.

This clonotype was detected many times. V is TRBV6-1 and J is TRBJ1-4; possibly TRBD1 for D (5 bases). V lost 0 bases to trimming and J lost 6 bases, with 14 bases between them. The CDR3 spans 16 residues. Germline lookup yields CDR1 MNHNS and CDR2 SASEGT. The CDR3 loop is CASSEAWTFQDEKLFF. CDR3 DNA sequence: TGTGCCAGCAGTGAAGCTTGGACATTTCAGGATGAAAAACTGTTTTTT.

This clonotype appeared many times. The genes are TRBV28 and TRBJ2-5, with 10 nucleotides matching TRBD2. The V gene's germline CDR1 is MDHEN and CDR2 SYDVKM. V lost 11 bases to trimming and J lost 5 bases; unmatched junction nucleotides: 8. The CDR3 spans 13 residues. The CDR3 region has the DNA TGTGCCGGGGGTCTAGCGGGAGACGAGACCCAGTACTTC. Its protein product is CAGGLAGDETQYF. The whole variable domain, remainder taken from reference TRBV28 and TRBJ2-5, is DVKVTQSSRYLVKRTGEKVFLECVQDMDHENMFWYRQDPGLGLRLIYFSYDVKMKEKGDIPEGYSVSREKKERFSLILESASTNQTSMYLCAGGLAGDETQYFGPGTRLLVL.

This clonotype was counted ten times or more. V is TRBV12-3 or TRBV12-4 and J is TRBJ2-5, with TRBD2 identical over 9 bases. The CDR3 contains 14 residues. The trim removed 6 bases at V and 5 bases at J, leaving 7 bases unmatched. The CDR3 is CASSPTSGDETQYF. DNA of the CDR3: TGTGCCAGCAGCCCGACTAGCGGCGATGAGACCCAGTACTTC.

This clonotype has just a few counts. The CDR3 region has the DNA TGTGCCAGCAGCTCCAGCGGGGGGTCCTACGAGCAGTACTTC. Translation gives CASSSSGGSYEQYF. This sequence joins TRBV9 and TRBJ2-7; 9 positions agree with TRBD2. This CDR3 comprises 14 residues. Germline lookup yields CDR1 SGDLS and CDR2 YYNGEE. J lost 1 base, V lost 4 bases, and 3 bases had no gene match.

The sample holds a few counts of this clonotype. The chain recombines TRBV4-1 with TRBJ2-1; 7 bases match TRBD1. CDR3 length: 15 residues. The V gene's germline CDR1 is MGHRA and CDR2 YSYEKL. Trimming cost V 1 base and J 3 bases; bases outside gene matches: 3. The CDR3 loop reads CASSQVAGGYNEQFF. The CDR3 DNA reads TGCGCCAGCAGCCAAGTGGCAGGGGGCTACAATGAGCAGTTCTTC.

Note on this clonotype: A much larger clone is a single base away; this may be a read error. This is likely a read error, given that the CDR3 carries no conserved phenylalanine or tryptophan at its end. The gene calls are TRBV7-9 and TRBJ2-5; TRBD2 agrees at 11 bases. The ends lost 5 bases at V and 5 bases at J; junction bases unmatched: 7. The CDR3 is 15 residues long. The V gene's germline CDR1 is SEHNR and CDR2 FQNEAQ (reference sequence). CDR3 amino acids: CASSLLAGVVETQYL. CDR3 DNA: TGTGCCAGCAGCCTACTAGCGGGAGTAGTGGAGACCCAGTACCTC.

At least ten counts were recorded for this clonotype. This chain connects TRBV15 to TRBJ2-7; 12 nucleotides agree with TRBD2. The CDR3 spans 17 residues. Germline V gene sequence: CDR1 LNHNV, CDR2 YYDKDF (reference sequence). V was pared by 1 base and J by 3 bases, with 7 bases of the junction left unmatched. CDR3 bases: TGTGCCACCAGCAGAGTCGCGACTAGCGGGAGAATCTACGAGCAGTACTTC. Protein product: CATSRVATSGRIYEQYF.

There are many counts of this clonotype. The CDR3 nucleotides are TGCGCCAGCGCGGAGCCGACTGTCTACGAGCAGTACTTC. Translated, it gives CASAEPTVYEQYF. The chain combines TRBV20-1 with TRBJ2-7, with unresolved D. Germline CDR1 is DFQATT and CDR2 is SNEGSKA (reference sequence). The CDR3 has 13 residues.

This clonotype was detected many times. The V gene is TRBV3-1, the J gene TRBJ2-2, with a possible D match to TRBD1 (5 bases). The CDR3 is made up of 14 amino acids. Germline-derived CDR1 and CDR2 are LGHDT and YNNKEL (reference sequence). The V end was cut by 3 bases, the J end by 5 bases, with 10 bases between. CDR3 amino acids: CASSHRAGTGELFF. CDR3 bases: TGTGCCAGCAGCCACAGGGCCGGGACCGGGGAGCTGTTTTTT.

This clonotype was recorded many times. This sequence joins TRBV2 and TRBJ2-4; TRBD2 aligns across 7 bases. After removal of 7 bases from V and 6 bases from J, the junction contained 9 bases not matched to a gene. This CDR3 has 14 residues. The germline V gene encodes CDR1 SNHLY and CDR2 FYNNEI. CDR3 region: CASTIAGSGNIQYF. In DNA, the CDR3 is TGTGCCAGCACCATAGCGGGTTCGGGAAACATTCAGTACTTC.

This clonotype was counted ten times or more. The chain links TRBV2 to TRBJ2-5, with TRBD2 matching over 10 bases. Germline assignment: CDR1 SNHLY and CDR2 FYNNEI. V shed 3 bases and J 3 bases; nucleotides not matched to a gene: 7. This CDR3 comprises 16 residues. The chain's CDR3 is CASSDAGTSVKETQYF. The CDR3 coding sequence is TGTGCCAGCAGTGACGCCGGGACTAGCGTTAAAGAGACCCAGTACTTC.